This T cell receptor (beta chain) stems from a study of OX40 agonist ivuxolimab in advanced cancers. Sequenced by immunoSEQ multiplex PCR; TCRdb stores in-frame clones only, minus some. This sample yields fewer than 90,000 clones, of which roughly 80% are seen a single time; under 1.2% belongs to the top ten. V was shortened by 0 bases and J by 1 base, with 7 bases between the two germline ends. Germline CDR1 and CDR2: SGHRS and YFSETQ. The CDR3 extends over 14 amino acids. Sample: CD4+ or CD8+ T cells sorted from blood, taken in a trial of the OX40 agonist ivuxolimab. This receptor was obtained from an adult with an advanced solid tumor such as melanoma, head and neck, liver or kidney cancer. The chain is built from TRBV5-1 and TRBJ1-1, with D perhaps TRBD1 (5 bases). CDR3 residues: CASSLAGGNTEAFF. CDR3 DNA sequence: TGCGCCAGCAGCTTGGCCGGGGGGAACACTGAAGCTTTCTTT.